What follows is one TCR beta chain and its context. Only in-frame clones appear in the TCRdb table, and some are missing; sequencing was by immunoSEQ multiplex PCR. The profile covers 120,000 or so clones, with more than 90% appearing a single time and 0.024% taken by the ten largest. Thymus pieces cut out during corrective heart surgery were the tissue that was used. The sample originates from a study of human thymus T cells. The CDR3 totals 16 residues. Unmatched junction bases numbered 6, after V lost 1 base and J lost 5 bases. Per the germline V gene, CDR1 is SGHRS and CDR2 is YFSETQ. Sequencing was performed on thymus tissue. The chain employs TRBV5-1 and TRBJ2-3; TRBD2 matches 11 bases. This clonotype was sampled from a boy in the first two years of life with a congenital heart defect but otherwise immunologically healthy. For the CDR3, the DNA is TGCGCCAGCAGCTTGAGTAGCGGGGGGGCCGGAGATACGCAGTATTTT. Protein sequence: CASSLSSGGAGDTQYF. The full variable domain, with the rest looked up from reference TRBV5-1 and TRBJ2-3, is KAGVTQTPRYLIKTRGQQVTLSCSPISGHRSVSWYQQTPGQGLQFLFEYFSETQRNKGNFPGRFSGRQFSNSRSEMNVSTLELGDSALYLCASSLSSGGAGDTQYFGPGTRLTVL.